This T cell receptor (beta chain) was identified during a study of OX40 agonist ivuxolimab in advanced cancers. Sequencing was performed with immunoSEQ multiplex PCR; in TCRdb, only in-frame clones are kept and a portion is missing. The table includes approximately 77,000 clones, about 92% detected once. In germline, CDR1 is LNHDA, CDR2 SQIVND (reference sequence). Trimming stripped 3 bases from V and 8 bases from J, with 11 bases between. This CDR3 has 13 amino acids. The genes are TRBV19 and TRBJ2-1; D not certain. This sequence originates from an adult with an advanced solid tumor such as melanoma, head and neck, liver or kidney cancer. The starting material was CD4+ or CD8+ T cells sorted from blood, obtained in a trial of the OX40 agonist ivuxolimab. CDR3 in DNA: TGTGCCAGTAGTATGGGAATCGGTTATGAGCAGTTCTTC. Translated: CASSMGIGYEQFF.